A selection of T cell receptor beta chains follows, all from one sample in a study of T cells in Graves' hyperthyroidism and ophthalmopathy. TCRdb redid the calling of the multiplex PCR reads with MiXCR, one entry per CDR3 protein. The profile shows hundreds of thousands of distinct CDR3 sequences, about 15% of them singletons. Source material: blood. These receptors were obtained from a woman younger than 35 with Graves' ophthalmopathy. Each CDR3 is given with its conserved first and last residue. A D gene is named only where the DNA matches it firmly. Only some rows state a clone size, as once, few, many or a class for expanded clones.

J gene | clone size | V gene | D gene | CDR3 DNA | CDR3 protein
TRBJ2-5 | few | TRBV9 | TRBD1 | TGTGCCAGCAGCGTAGGGGACAGGGTTGAGACCCAGTACTTC | CASSVGDRVETQYF
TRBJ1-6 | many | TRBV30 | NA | TGTGCCGCTATAAGCGACGGGCGGAGTTCACCCCTCCACTTT | CAAISDGRSSPLHF
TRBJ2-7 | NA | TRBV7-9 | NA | TGTGCCAGCAGCTTAAGTCGGGGCCTTCTCTTCGAGCAGTACTTC | CASSLSRGLLFEQYF
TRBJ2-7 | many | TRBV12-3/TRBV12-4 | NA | TGTGCCAGCAGCCGGGACCGGAGCTCCTACGAGCAGTACTTC | CASSRDRSSYEQYF
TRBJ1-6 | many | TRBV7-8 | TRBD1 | TGTGCCAGCAGCTACACAGGGGGCCCTTCACCCCTCCACTTT | CASSYTGGPSPLHF
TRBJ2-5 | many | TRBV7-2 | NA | TGTGCCAGCAGCCATTATAGCGGCCAAGAGACCCAGTACTTC | CASSHYSGQETQYF
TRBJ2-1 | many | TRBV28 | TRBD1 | TGTGCCAGCAGTTTATCGCAGGGGGTATACAATGAGCAGTTCTTC | CASSLSQGVYNEQFF
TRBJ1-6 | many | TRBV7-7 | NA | TGCGCCAGCAGCTTGGACAGTAATTCACCCCTCCACTTT | CASSLDSNSPLHF
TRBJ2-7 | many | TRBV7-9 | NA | TGTGCCAGCAGCTCTCGGACAGACTACGAGCAGTACTTC | CASSSRTDYEQYF
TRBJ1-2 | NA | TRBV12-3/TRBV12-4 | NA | TGTGCCGGCAGATCTCAACTCTATGGCTACACCTTC | CAGRSQLYGYTF
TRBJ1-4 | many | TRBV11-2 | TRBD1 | TGTGCCAGCAGCTCCGGACAGGGTAATGAAAAACTGTTTTTT | CASSSGQGNEKLFF
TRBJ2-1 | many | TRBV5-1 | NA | TGCGCCAGCAGCGGCTGGGGACGGAATATAGGGCACAATGAGCAGTTCTTC | CASSGWGRNIGHNEQFF